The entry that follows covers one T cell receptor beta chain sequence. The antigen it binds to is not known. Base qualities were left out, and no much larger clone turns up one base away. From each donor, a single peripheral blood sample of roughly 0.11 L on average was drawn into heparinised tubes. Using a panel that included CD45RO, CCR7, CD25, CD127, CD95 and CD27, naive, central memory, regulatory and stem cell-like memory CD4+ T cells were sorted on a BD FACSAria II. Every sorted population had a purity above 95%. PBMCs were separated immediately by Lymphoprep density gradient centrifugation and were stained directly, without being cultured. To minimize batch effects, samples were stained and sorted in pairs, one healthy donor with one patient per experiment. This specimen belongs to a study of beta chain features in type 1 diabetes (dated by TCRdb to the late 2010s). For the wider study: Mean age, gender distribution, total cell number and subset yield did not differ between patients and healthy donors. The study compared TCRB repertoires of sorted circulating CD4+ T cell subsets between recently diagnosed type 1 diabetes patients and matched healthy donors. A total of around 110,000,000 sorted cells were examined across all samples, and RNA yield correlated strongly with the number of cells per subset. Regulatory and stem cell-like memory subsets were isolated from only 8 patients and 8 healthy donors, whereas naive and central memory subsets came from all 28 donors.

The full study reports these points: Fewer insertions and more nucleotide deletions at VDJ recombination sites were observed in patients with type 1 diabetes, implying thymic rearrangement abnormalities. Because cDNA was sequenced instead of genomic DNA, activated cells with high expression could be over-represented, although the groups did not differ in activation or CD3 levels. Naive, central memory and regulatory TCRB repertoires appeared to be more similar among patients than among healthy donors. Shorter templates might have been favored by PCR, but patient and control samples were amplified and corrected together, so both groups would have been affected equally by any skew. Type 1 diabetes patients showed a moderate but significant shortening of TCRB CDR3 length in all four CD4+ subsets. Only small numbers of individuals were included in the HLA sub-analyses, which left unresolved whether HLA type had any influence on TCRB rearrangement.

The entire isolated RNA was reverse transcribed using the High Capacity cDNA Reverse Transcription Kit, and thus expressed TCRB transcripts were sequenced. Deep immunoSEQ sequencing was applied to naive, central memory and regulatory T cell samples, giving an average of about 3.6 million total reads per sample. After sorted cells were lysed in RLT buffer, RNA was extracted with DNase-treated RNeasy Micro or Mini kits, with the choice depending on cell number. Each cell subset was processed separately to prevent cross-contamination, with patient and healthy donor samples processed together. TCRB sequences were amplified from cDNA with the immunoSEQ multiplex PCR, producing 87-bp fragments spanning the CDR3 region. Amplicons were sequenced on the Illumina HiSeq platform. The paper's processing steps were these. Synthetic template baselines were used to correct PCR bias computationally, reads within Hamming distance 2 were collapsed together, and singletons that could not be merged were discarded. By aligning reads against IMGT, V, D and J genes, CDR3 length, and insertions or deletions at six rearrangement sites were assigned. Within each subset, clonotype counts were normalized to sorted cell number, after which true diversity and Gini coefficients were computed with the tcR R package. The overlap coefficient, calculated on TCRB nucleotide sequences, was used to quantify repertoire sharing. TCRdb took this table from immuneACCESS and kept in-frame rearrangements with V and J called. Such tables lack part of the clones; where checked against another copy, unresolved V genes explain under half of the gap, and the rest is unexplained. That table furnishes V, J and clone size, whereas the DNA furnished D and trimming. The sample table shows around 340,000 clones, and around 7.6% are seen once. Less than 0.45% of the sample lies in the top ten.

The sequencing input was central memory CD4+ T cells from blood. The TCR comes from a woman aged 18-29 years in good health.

The nucleotides read TGTGCCAGCATCTCCCGGGACTCGGGGTTTCAGTTCTTC. Its translation is CASISRDSGFQFF. This chain joins TRBV6-6 to TRBJ2-1; TRBD2 is a weak D gene call, 6 bases matching. For CDR1 and CDR2, the germline V gene (reference sequence) lists MNHNY and SVGAGI. V is pared back by 7 bases and J by 13 bases, with 20 bases lying between the germline termini. From the cysteine through the phenylalanine, the CDR3 covers 13 amino acids. Solely the CDR3 DNA is kept, with 39 bases framed from the first base.